These 29 T cell receptor beta chains came from one sample sequenced in a study of T cell repertoires in cytomegalovirus infection. TCRdb re-called the reads with MiXCR, one entry per CDR3 protein. The data contain about 250,000 distinct CDR3 sequences, around 6.2% of them seen just once; the ten biggest clones take up about 6.3%. The sequenced sample consisted of PBMCs. These receptors all come from a human donor in good health (CMV status not recorded). Some clones in this sample may be carry-over from other donors' samples.

This clonotype was picked up many times. The CDR3 loop reads CASSVQGSGELFF. The CDR3 DNA reads as TGTGCCAGCAGCGTACAGGGGTCCGGGGAGCTGTTTTTT. V gene TRBV7-2 combines with J gene TRBJ2-2, with 7 bases aligning to TRBD1. The CDR3 is made up of 13 amino acids. Germline-derived CDR1 and CDR2 are SGHTA and FQGNSA. Losses at the gene ends were 5 bases for V and 6 bases for J; bases not matched to a gene: 3.

This clonotype was found many times. The rearrangement uses TRBV5-1 and TRBJ2-1; the D gene is possibly TRBD1 (7 bases). CDR1 is SGHRS and CDR2 is YFSETQ in the germline V gene. The germline V and J ends were trimmed by 2 bases and 7 bases, with 19 bases remaining between them. CDR3 length equals 16 residues. The CDR3 nucleotides read TGCGCCAGCAGCTTCAAAGAGGCCAGGGGGAGGAATGAGCAGTTCTTC. Translation gives CASSFKEARGRNEQFF.

J is TRBJ1-2 and V is TRBV7-9; 8 bases align to TRBD1. Germline V gives CDR1 SEHNR, CDR2 FQNEAQ (reference sequence). This CDR3 is built from 15 residues. The V and J ends lost 5 bases and 4 bases, in that order; junction bases with no gene match: 9. The CDR3 region is CASSTRDRSLYGYTF. DNA for the CDR3: TGTGCCAGCAGCACAAGGGACAGGTCCCTCTATGGCTACACCTTC.

This clonotype was counted at least ten times. The V gene is TRBV5-1, the J gene TRBJ1-4; TRBD1 matches 7 bases. Germline V CDR1 and CDR2: SGHRS, YFSETQ. This CDR3 contains 16 residues. V lost 4 bases, J lost 7 bases, and 13 bases stayed unmatched. CDR3 loop: CASSGRRGRDSEKLFF. The CDR3 nucleotides read TGCGCCAGCAGCGGACGGAGGGGGCGCGACAGTGAAAAACTGTTTTTT.

This clonotype was recorded many times. The chain links TRBV7-2 to TRBJ2-1; D uncertain. The CDR3 is 15 amino acids. Deletions cut 3 bases from V and 5 bases from J, with 14 bases between. Per germline, CDR1 SGHTA and CDR2 FQGNSA. Here the CDR3 DNA reads TGTGCCAGCAGCTTTAACCCCCTGGGGAACAATGAGCAGTTCTTC. Residues: CASSFNPLGNNEQFF.

This clonotype was observed many times. The CDR3 DNA reads TGCGCCAGCAACTTTTGTGAGGTCCCCCTCCTCTACGAGCAGTACTTC. It codes for CASNFCEVPLLYEQYF. V and J are TRBV5-1 and TRBJ2-7; D remains unclear. From germline, CDR1 is SGHRS and CDR2 YFSETQ. Trimming removed 6 bases at V and 3 bases at J, with 22 bases between. The CDR3 is 16 residues long.

In this sample, this clonotype turned up many times. A much larger clonotype is one base distant, so this may be a read error. The chain recombines TRBV7-2 with TRBJ1-1; 8 positions match TRBD1. The CDR3 contains 15 residues. The trim removed 2 bases at V and 0 bases at J, leaving 2 bases unmatched. CDR1 and CDR2 (germline): SGHTA, FQGNSA. The DNA of the CDR3 is TGTGCCAGCAGCTTACAGGGGGCCATGAACACTGAAGCTTTCTTT. Amino acids: CASSLQGAMNTEAFF. Full variable domain (remainder filled in from reference TRBV7-2 and TRBJ1-1): GAGVSQSPSNKVTEKGKDVELRCDPISGHTALYWYRQSLGQGLEFLIYFQGNSAPDKSGLPSDRFSAERTGGSVSTLTIQRTQQEDSAVYLCASSLQGAMNTEAFFGQGTRLTVV.

A few counts support this clonotype. This chain links TRBV29-1 with TRBJ1-4; the D is unclear. The V end lost 4 bases, the J end lost 7 bases, and 10 bases lay between the germline ends. The length of the CDR3 is 12 residues. Germline-derived CDR1 and CDR2 are SQVTM and ANQGSEA. The CDR3 loop reads CSVVHRGEKLFF. The CDR3 DNA follows: TGCAGCGTTGTCCATCGGGGTGAAAAACTGTTTTTT.

The V and J genes are TRBV4-3 and TRBJ1-1; 7 bases match TRBD1. V trimming: 3 bases; J trimming: 2 bases; junction bases outside the gene matches: 9. CDR1 is LGHNA, CDR2 YSLEER, per germline. There are 16 residues in the CDR3. The CDR3 reads CASSHPKTGLNTEAFF. CDR3 coding DNA: TGCGCCAGCAGCCACCCCAAGACAGGGTTAAACACTGAAGCTTTCTTT.

This clonotype was picked up many times. This chain links TRBV7-8 with TRBJ2-2; D is undetermined. Germline V CDR1 and CDR2: SGHVS, FQNEAQ. V lost 5 bases to trimming and J lost 5 bases, with 9 bases between them. The CDR3 consists of 13 residues. The CDR3 loop is CASSLKRTGELFF. CDR3 nucleotide sequence: TGTGCCAGCAGCCTCAAACGAACCGGGGAGCTGTTTTTT. The entire variable domain, with the rest obtained from reference TRBV7-8 and TRBJ2-2, is as follows: GAGVSQSPRYKVAKRGQDVALRCDPISGHVSLFWYQQALGQGPEFLTYFQNEAQLDKSGLPSDRFFAERPEGSVSTLKIQRTQQEDSAVYLCASSLKRTGELFFGEGSRLTVL.

The chain couples TRBV29-1 to TRBJ1-2; possible D gene TRBD1, 6 bases. The ends were cut back, 7 bases at V and 0 bases at J, with 15 bases in the middle. The length of the CDR3 is 14 residues. Germline loops: CDR1 SQVTM, CDR2 ANQGSEA. The CDR3 is CSANQGTSNYGYTF. Written as DNA, the CDR3 is TGCAGCGCAAATCAGGGGACCTCTAACTATGGCTACACCTTC.

This clonotype was counted many times. The chain is built from TRBV20-1 and TRBJ1-1, with 8 bases matching TRBD1. V shed 1 base and J 7 bases; nucleotides not matched to a gene: 11. The CDR3 totals 15 residues. Germline assignment: CDR1 DFQATT and CDR2 SNEGSKA (reference sequence). The DNA for the CDR3 is TGCAGTGCTAGAGCCCTAGGACAGGGAGATATTGAAGCTTTCTTT. This encodes CSARALGQGDIEAFF.

This clonotype occurred many times. V gene TRBV6-1 combines with J gene TRBJ2-1; maybe TRBD1 (6 bases). Trimming took 3 bases from V and 3 from J, leaving 21 bases between them. The germline V gene has CDR1 MNHNS and CDR2 SASEGT. The CDR3 loop spans 18 amino acids. The CDR3 is CASSDPRGVVRNYNEQFF. The DNA for the CDR3 is TGTGCCAGCAGTGACCCCAGGGGAGTAGTCCGAAACTACAATGAGCAGTTCTTC.

Many counts were recorded for this clonotype. The chain links TRBV20-1 to TRBJ2-3; 11 nucleotides agree with TRBD2. The germline V gene has CDR1 DFQATT and CDR2 SNEGSKA (reference sequence). This CDR3 is 20 amino acids long. V lost 0 bases and J lost 1; bases outside the gene matches: 15. The CDR3 region has the DNA TGCAGTGCTAGAGAAGAGAAGGCTAGCGGGGGGCCCCGACGCACAGATACGCAGTATTTT. Its protein product is CSAREEKASGGPRRTDTQYF.

For this clonotype: Just one base apart from a much larger clone, this may be a read error. V and J are TRBV29-1 and TRBJ1-2; the D gene is possibly TRBD1 (6 bases). V dropped 7 bases and J dropped 4 bases, with 13 bases sitting between them. The CDR3 extends over 12 amino acids. Germline V gene lookup returns CDR1 SQVTM and CDR2 ANQGSEA. The CDR3 DNA reads as TGCAGCGCGACAGGCGATCGCTATGGCTACACCTTC. Encoded protein: CSATGDRYGYTF.

This clonotype came up many times. The V gene is TRBV12-3 or TRBV12-4, the J gene TRBJ2-1; D ambiguous. This CDR3 region has 13 residues. Between the trimmed V and J ends, which lost 3 bases and 9 bases, there was a span of 12 bases. CDR3 loop: CASSFGKVPEQFF. The CDR3 DNA follows: TGTGCCAGCAGTTTTGGAAAGGTACCTGAGCAGTTCTTC.

This clonotype was seen ten or more times. The chain links TRBV28 to TRBJ2-1, with D perhaps TRBD1 (7 bases). The V and J ends lost 1 base and 6 bases respectively, with 16 bases between them. Germline CDR1 MDHEN, CDR2 SYDVKM. The CDR3 is 16 residues long. In nucleotides, the CDR3 is TGTGCCAGCAGTTTATTCGGGCAGGGGGGATTCAATGAGCAGTTCTTC. This translates into CASSLFGQGGFNEQFF.

This clonotype was counted ten times or more. V and J are TRBV7-2 and TRBJ2-7, with D unresolved. The CDR3 is 13 residues long. Germline V CDR1 and CDR2: SGHTA, FQGNSA. With 1 base removed from V and 6 bases from J, the gap between germline ends came to 10 bases. In nucleotides, the CDR3 is TGTGCCAGCAGCTTAGGAAGTGGTGGCGAGCAGTACTTC. Amino acids: CASSLGSGGEQYF.

This clonotype was recorded at least ten times. This chain uses TRBV20-1 with TRBJ1-2, with TRBD1 matching over 7 bases. There are 13 residues in the CDR3. Germline CDR1 reads DFQATT; CDR2 reads SNEGSKA (reference sequence). J was trimmed by 6 bases and V by 6 bases; bases with no gene match: 10. The CDR3 nucleotides read TGCAGTGCCCCGCCTCTTACAGGGGATGGCTACACCTTC. This gives the protein CSAPPLTGDGYTF.

This clonotype was found many times. V usage is TRBV7-2 and J usage is TRBJ2-7; no clear D. V dropped 0 bases and J dropped 9 bases, with 18 bases sitting between them. The CDR3 contains 15 residues. From germline, CDR1 is SGHTA and CDR2 FQGNSA. This CDR3 reads CASSLASDGQKVQYF. Written as DNA, the CDR3 is TGTGCCAGCAGCTTAGCGTCGGATGGCCAAAAAGTGCAGTACTTC.

This clonotype was found many times. The chain employs TRBV7-8 and TRBJ1-5; D is unclear. Germline V gene data show CDR1 as SGHVS and CDR2 as FQNEAQ. The CDR3 covers 17 residues. The V end was cut by 4 bases, the J end by 1 base, with 17 bases between. CDR3 nucleotide sequence: TGTGCCAGCAGCTCCGGGAATAATCAGAGGAGCAATCAGCCCCAGCATTTT. The encoded protein is CASSSGNNQRSNQPQHF.

This sequence joins TRBV5-1 and TRBJ2-3; 7 nucleotides line up with TRBD2. The length of the CDR3 is 13 residues. With 4 bases clipped from V and 4 bases from J, the junction kept 3 bases outside the gene matches. The germline V gene encodes CDR1 SGHRS and CDR2 YFSETQ. CDR3 in DNA: TGCGCCAGCAGCGTGACTAGCCCAGATACGCAGTATTTT. It translates to CASSVTSPDTQYF.

This clonotype appeared many times. The junction departs from the called germline gene at one end, perhaps through a read error. The rearrangement links TRBV7-8 to TRBJ2-1, with D possibly being TRBD1 or TRBD2 (5 bases each). Germline V gene data show CDR1 as SGHVS and CDR2 as FQNEAQ. The CDR3 is made up of 13 amino acids. In DNA, the CDR3 is TGTGCCAGCAGCTTAGCCCCCGGGACCCTGTGTGCCTTC. Translating it yields CASSLAPGTLCAF.

The table lists this clonotype with a few counts. The chain combines TRBV10-3 with TRBJ1-1, with TRBD1 as a possible D gene (5 bases). The CDR3 length is 13 residues. With 3 bases removed from V and 4 bases from J, the gap between germline ends came to 9 bases. CDR1 ENHRY and CDR2 SYGVKD come from the germline V gene. The CDR3 DNA reads as TGTGCCATCAGTGAAGGGGATAGCACTGAAGCTTTCTTT. Protein sequence: CAISEGDSTEAFF.

This clonotype was found many times. The CDR3 protein is CASSLSDGAYNEQFF. CDR3 nucleotide sequence: TGTGCCAGCAGTCTCTCGGACGGAGCCTACAATGAGCAGTTCTTC. The chain has TRBV28 and TRBJ2-1; D unresolved. CDR1 and CDR2 from the germline V gene are MDHEN and SYDVKM. V lost 5 bases and J lost 2, with 13 bases in between. CDR3 length: 15 residues.

This clonotype was counted at least ten times. V gene TRBV9 combines with J gene TRBJ1-5, with a tentative D call TRBD1 (5 bases). The germline gives CDR1 SGDLS, CDR2 YYNGEE. V dropped 0 bases and J dropped 5 bases, with 9 bases sitting between them. This CDR3 contains 14 residues. Here the CDR3 DNA reads TGTGCCAGCAGCGTAGCCCCGACAGATCAGCCCCAGCATTTT. This gives the protein CASSVAPTDQPQHF.

CDR3 amino acids: CSARAGTGSPDTQYF. In nucleotides, the CDR3 is TGCAGTGCTAGGGCTGGGACAGGGTCACCAGATACGCAGTATTTT. This sequence joins TRBV20-1 and TRBJ2-3, with 9 bases aligning to TRBD1. The germline gives CDR1 DFQATT, CDR2 SNEGSKA (reference sequence). Trimming removed 3 bases from V and 4 bases from J; junction bases left unmatched: 8. The CDR3 totals 15 residues.

Ten or more counts support this clonotype. The genes are TRBV6-2 or TRBV6-3 and TRBJ2-5; TRBD1 or TRBD2 may be the D gene (6 bases each). The CDR3 runs to 16 residues. Trimming left V 4 bases short and J 2 bases short, with 17 bases between. Germline-derived CDR1 and CDR2 are MNHEY and SVGEGT. This CDR3 reads CASSWGASAGQETQYF. In nucleotides, the CDR3 is TGTGCCAGCAGTTGGGGGGCTAGCGCTGGACAAGAGACCCAGTACTTC.

Concerning this clonotype itself: Possible read error: a much larger clone is one base away. This rearrangement joins TRBV20-1 to TRBJ1-1; the D gene is possibly TRBD1 (5 bases). Germline lookup yields CDR1 DFQATT and CDR2 SNEGSKA (reference sequence). The CDR3 has 11 residues. The CDR3 spells CSWIRVAETFF. CDR3 coding DNA: TGCAGCTGGATCAGGGTAGCTGAAACTTTCTTT.